This T cell receptor beta chain was profiled in a study of blood T cell repertoires in COVID-19. V lost 3 bases to trimming and J lost 1 base, with 10 bases between them. The CDR3 length is 14 residues. In germline, CDR1 is SGHTA, CDR2 FQGNSA. This clone was seen only a few times. In the authors' workflow: Estimation of nucleated cell counts relied on the amplification of reference gene primers. Using immunoSEQ multiplex PCR, the repertoire was profiled, and TCRdb retains in-frame clones only, with some absent. V, J and clone size were drawn from that table, and D and trimming were deduced from the DNA. Here the sample spans 110,000 to 150,000 clones, around 79% being singletons.

The TCR sequence derives from a middle-aged man with active or convalescent COVID-19. Material: peripheral blood. The chain uses TRBV7-2 and TRBJ2-7; D possibly corresponds to TRBD2 (7 bases). The CDR3 DNA follows: TGTGCCAGCAGCTTGGGGGGGCTGTCCTACGAGCAGTACTTC. Its protein product is CASSLGGLSYEQYF.